The source of this T cell receptor beta chain is a study of blood T cell repertoires in COVID-19. Whole-study context: The United States, Italy and Spain supplied acute and convalescent COVID-19 samples.

The ends were cut back, 5 bases at V and 0 bases at J, with 13 bases in the middle. The CDR3 length is 15 residues. CDR1 is SGHTA and CDR2 is FQGNSA in the germline V gene. Per the original methods: Nucleated cell number was recorded as an estimate derived from reference gene primer amplification. Profiling relied on immunoSEQ multiplex PCR, and the TCRdb table lists in-frame clones only, not all of them. Clone size and V and J calls were adopted from that table, with D and trimming inferred from the DNA. The table has 200,000 to 250,000 clones, 85% to 90% seen once. The clonotype was recovered from a man under 40 who had been exposed to COVID-19. The rearrangement joins TRBV7-2 to TRBJ1-2; D uncertain. The source material was PBMCs or T cells enriched from blood (not recorded which). The DNA of the CDR3 is TGTGCCAGCAGCCCGCCAGCGGGTACTAACTATGGCTACACCTTC. As protein: CASSPPAGTNYGYTF. The full variable domain, with the rest looked up from reference TRBV7-2 and TRBJ1-2, is GAGVSQSPSNKVTEKGKDVELRCDPISGHTALYWYRQSLGQGLEFLIYFQGNSAPDKSGLPSDRFSAERTGGSVSTLTIQRTQQEDSAVYLCASSPPAGTNYGYTFGSGTRLTVV.